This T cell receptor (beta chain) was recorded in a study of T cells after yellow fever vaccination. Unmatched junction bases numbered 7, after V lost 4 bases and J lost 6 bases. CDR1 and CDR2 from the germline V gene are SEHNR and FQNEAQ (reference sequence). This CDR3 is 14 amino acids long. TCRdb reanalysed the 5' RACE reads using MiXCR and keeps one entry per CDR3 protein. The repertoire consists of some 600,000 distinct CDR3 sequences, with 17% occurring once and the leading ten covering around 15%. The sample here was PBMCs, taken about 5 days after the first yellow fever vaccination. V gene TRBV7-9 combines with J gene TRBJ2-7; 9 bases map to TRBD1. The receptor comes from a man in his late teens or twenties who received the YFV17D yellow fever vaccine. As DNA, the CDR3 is TGTGCCAGCAGCTCACAGGGACAGGGAGCCGAGCAGTACGTC. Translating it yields CASSSQGQGAEQYV.